This T cell receptor (beta chain) was captured in a study of blood T cell repertoires in COVID-19. This table comes from immunoSEQ multiplex PCR, and its TCRdb copy is limited to in-frame clones, with some not included. This sample has about 110,000 clones; about 87% occur once, and the top ten carry 5.5% to 8.5%. Germline values: CDR1 SGDLS, CDR2 YYNGEE. Trimming took 4 bases from V and 4 from J; bases not matched to a gene: 8. The CDR3 has 16 residues. Sequenced material: peripheral blood. The rearrangement joins TRBV9 to TRBJ2-2, with TRBD1 identical over 9 bases. The sequence came from a woman in her fifties or sixties with acute or convalescent COVID-19. The CDR3 DNA sequence: TGTGCCAGCAGCTTCTTGGGACAGGGAGCCACCGGGGAGCTGTTTTTT. The encoded protein is CASSFLGQGATGELFF.